Shown below are 2 T cell receptor beta chains from a single sample sequenced in a study of blood T cell repertoires in COVID-19. Generated by immunoSEQ multiplex PCR, the TCRdb table keeps only in-frame clones and is missing some. In the table there are 200,000 to 300,000 clones, more than 75% of which are singletons. Material: peripheral blood. The source is a woman under 40 who had recovered from COVID-19.

V is TRBV5-6 and J is TRBJ2-7, with 9 bases matching TRBD1. The CDR3 is made up of 15 amino acids. Germline V CDR1 and CDR2: SGHDT, YYEEEE. The V segment lost 4 bases and the J segment 5 bases; nucleotides outside the gene matches: 10. The CDR3 loop is CASSPGGTGRDEQYF. The CDR3 DNA follows: TGTGCCAGCAGCCCAGGTGGGACAGGGCGCGACGAGCAGTACTTC. The whole variable domain, remainder taken from reference TRBV5-6 and TRBJ2-7, is DAGVTQSPTHLIKTRGQQVTLRCSPKSGHDTVSWYQQALGQGPQFIFQYYEEEERQRGNFPDRFSGHQFPNYSSELNVNALLLGDSALYLCASSPGGTGRDEQYFGPGTRLTVT.

V is TRBV13 and J is TRBJ2-2; 9 bases are a match to TRBD2. The CDR3 length is 17 residues. Germline V lookup: CDR1 PRHDT, CDR2 FYEKMQ (reference sequence). V trimming: 4 bases; J trimming: 4 bases; junction bases outside the gene matches: 10. The CDR3 spells CASSSFGRRGGTGELFF. CDR3 sequence (DNA): TGTGCCAGCAGCTCCTTCGGCAGGCGGGGGGGCACCGGGGAGCTGTTTTTT.